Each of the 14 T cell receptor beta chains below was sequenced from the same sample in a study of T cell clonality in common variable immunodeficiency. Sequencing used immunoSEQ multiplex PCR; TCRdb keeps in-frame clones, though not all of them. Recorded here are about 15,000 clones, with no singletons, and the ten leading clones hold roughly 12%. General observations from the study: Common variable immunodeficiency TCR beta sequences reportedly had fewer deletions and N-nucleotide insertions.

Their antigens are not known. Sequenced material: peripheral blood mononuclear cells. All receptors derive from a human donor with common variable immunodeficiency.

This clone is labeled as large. The sequenced part of the CDR3 DNA is TGTGCCAGTAGTATAGATTTGGGCAGGGCTAATGAAAAA. Translating it yields CASSIDLGRANEK. The entire CDR3 protein reads CASSIDLGRANEKLFF. The rearrangement uses TRBV19 and TRBJ1-4; tentatively, D is TRBD1 (5 bases). Read coverage stops 3 residues before the CDR3 terminus; the germline J gene supplies the remainder. The CDR3 has 16 residues. The V end lost 0 bases, the J end lost 3 bases, and 11 bases lay between the germline ends. Germline V lookup: CDR1 LNHDA, CDR2 SQIVND (reference sequence).

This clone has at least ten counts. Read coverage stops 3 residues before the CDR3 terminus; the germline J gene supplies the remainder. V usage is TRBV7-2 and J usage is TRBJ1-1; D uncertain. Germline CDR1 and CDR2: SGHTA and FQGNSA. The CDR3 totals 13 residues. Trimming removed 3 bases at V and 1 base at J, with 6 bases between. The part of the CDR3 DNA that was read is TGTGCCAGCAGCTTGGAGGGGAACACTGAA. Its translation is CASSLEGNTE. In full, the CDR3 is CASSLEGNTEAFF. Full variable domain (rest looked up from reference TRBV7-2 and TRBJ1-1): GAGVSQSPSNKVTEKGKDVELRCDPISGHTALYWYRQSLGQGLEFLIYFQGNSAPDKSGLPSDRFSAERTGGSVSTLTIQRTQQEDSAVYLCASSLEGNTEAFFGQGTRLTVV.

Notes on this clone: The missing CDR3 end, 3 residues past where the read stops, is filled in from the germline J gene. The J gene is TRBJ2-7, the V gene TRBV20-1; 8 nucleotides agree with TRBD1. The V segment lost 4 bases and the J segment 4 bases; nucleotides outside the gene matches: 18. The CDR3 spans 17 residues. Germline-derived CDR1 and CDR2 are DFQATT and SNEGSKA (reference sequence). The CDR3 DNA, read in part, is TGCAGTGCTACCGGGACAGGTAGGGTCGCGGTCTTGTACGAG. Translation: CSATGTGRVAVLYE. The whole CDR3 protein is CSATGTGRVAVLYEQYF.

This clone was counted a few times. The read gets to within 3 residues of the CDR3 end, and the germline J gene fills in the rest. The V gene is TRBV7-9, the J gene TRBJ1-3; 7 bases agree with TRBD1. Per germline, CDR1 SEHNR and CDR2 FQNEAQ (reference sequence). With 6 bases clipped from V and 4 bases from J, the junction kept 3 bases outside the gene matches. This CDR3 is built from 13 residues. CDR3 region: CASRVGQGNTIYF. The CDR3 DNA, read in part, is TGTGCCAGCAGGGTGGGACAGGGAAACACC.

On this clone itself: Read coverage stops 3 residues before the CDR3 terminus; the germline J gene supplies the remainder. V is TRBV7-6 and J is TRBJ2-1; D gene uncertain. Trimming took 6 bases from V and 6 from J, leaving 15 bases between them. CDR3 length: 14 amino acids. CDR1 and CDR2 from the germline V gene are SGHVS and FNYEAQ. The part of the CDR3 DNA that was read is TGTGCCAGCAGTCTCGTGGCGGCTTCCAATGAG. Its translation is CASSLVAASNE. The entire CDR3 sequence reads CASSLVAASNEQFF.

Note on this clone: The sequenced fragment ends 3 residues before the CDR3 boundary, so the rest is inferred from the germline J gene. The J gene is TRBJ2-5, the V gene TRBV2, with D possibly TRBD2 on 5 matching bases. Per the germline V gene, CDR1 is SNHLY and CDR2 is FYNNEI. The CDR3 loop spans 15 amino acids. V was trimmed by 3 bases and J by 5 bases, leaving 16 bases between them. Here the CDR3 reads CASSDRSTGMETQYF. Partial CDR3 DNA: TGTGCCAGCAGTGACCGCTCAACGGGGATGGAGACC.

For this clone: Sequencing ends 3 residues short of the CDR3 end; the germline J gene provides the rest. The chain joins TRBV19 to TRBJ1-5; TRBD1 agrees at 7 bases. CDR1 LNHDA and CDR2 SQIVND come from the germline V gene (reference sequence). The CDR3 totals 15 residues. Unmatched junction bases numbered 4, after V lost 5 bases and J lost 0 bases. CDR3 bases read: TGTGCCAGTAGTGGGGACAGCTATAGCAATCAGCCC. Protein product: CASSGDSYSNQP. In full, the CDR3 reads CASSGDSYSNQPQHF.

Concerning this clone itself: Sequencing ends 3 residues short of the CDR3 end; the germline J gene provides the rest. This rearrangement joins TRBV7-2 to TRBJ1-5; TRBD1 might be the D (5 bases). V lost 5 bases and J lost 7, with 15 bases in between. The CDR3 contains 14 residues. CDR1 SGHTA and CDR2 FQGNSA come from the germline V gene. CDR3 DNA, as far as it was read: TGTGCCAGCAGCCGGGGGGGGTTCTGGCAGCCC. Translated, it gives CASSRGGFWQP. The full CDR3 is CASSRGGFWQPQHF. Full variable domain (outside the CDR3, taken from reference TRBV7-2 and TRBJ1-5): GAGVSQSPSNKVTEKGKDVELRCDPISGHTALYWYRQSLGQGLEFLIYFQGNSAPDKSGLPSDRFSAERTGGSVSTLTIQRTQQEDSAVYLCASSRGGFWQPQHFGDGTRLSIL.

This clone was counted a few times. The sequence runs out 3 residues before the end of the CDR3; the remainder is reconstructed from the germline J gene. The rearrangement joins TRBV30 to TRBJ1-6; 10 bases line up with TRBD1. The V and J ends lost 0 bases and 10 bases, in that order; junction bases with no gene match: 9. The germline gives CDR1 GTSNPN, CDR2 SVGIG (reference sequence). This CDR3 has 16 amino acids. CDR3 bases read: TGTGCCTGGAGTGTAGGGGACAGGGGCTTAGGGTCACCC. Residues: CAWSVGDRGLGSP. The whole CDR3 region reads CAWSVGDRGLGSPLHF. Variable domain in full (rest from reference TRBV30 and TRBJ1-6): SQTIHQWPATLVQPVGSPLSLECTVEGTSNPNLYWYRQAAGRGLQLLFYSVGIGQISSEVPQNLSASRPQDRQFILSSKKLLLSDSGFYLCAWSVGDRGLGSPLHFGNGTRLTVT.

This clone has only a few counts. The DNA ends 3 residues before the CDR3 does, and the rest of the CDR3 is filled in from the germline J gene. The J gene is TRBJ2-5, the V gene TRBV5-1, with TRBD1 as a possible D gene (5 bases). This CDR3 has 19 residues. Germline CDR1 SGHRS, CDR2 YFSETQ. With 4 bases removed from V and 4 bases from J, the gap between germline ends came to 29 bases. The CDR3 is CASSPRYRTGRVIAETQYF. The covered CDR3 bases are TGCGCCAGCAGCCCCCGATACAGAACAGGTCGAGTAATAGCAGAGACC.

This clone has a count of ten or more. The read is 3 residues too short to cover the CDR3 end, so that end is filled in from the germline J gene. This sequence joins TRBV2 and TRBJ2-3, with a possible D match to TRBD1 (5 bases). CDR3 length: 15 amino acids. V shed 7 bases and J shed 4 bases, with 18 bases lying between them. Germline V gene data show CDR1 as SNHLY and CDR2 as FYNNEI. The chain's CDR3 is CASKVARQSPDTQYF. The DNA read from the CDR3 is TGTGCCAGCAAGGTCGCCCGACAGAGCCCAGATACG.

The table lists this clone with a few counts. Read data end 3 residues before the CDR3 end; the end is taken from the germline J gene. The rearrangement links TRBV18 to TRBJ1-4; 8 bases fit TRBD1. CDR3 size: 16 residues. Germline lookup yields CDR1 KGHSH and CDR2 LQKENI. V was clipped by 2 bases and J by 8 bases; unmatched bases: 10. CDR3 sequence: CASSPTGGILREKLFF. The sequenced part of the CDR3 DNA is TGTGCCAGCTCACCAACAGGGGGGATTTTACGGGAAAAA.

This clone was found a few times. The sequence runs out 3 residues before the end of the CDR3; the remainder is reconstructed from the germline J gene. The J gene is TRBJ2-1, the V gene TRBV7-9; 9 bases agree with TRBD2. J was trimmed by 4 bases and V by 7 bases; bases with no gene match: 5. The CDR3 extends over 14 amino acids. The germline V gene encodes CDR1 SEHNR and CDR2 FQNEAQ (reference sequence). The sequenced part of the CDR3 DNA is TGTGCCAGCAAGGGACTAGCAGATTACAATGAG. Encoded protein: CASKGLADYNE. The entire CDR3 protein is CASKGLADYNEQFF.

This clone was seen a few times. The DNA read from the CDR3 is TGTGCCAGCAGTGAAGCCCACAGGGGGCCCCATGGC. This sequence encodes CASSEAHRGPHG. The whole CDR3 sequence reads CASSEAHRGPHGYTF. This chain connects TRBV6-1 to TRBJ1-2, with 9 bases identical to TRBD1. The read terminates 3 residues before the CDR3 end, so the remaining end is supplied by the germline J gene. This CDR3 comprises 15 residues. V lost 0 bases to trimming and J lost 6 bases; unmatched junction nucleotides: 5. CDR1 is MNHNS and CDR2 is SASEGT in the germline V gene.